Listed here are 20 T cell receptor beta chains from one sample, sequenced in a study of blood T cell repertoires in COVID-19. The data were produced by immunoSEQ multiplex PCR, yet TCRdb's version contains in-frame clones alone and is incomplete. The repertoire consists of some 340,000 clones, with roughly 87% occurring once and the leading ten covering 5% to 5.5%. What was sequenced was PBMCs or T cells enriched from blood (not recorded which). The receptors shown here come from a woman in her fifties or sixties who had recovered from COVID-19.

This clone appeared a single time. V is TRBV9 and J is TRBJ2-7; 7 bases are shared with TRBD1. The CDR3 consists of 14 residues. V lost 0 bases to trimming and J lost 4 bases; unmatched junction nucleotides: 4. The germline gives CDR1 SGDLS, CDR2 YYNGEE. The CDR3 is CASSVAPTGYEQYF. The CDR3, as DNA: TGTGCCAGCAGCGTAGCCCCGACAGGGTACGAGCAGTACTTC.

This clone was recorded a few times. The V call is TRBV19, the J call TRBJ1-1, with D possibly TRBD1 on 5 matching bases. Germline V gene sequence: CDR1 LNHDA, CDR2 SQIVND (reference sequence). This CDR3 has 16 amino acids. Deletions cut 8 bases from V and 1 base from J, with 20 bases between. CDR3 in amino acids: CASLPGRDRRNTEAFF. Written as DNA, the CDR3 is TGTGCCAGTCTCCCCGGGCGGGACCGGCGGAACACTGAAGCTTTCTTT.

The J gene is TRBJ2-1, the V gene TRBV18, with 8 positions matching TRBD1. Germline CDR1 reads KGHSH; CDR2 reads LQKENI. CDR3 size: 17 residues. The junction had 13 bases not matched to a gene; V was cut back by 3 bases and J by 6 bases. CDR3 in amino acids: CASSPTGQGLVANEQFF. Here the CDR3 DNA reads TGTGCCAGCTCACCCACAGGACAGGGTTTGGTAGCCAATGAGCAGTTCTTC. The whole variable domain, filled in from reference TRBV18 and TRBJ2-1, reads NAGVMQNPRHLVRRRGQEARLRCSPMKGHSHVYWYRQLPEEGLKFMVYLQKENIIDESGMPKERFSAEFPKEGPSILRIQQVVRGDSAAYFCASSPTGQGLVANEQFFGPGTRLTVL.

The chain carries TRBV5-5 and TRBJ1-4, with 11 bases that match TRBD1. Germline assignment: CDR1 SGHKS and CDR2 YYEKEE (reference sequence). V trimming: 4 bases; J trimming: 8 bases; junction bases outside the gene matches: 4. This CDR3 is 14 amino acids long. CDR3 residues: CASSTRTGGEKLFF. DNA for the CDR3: TGTGCCAGCAGCACCCGGACAGGGGGCGAAAAACTGTTTTTT.

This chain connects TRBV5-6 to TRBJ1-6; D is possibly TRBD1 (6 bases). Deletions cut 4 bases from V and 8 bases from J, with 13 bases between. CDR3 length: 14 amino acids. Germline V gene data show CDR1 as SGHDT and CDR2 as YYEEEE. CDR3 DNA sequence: TGTGCCAGCAGCGTAGACAGGCTGCATTCACCCCTCCACTTT. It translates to CASSVDRLHSPLHF.

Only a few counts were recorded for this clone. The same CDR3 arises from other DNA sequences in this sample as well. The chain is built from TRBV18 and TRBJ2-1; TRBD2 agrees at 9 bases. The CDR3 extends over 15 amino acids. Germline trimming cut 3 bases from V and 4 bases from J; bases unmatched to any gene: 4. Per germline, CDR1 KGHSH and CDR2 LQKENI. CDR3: CASSPAGGPYNEQFF. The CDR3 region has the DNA TGTGCCAGCTCACCGGCGGGAGGGCCTTACAATGAGCAGTTCTTC.

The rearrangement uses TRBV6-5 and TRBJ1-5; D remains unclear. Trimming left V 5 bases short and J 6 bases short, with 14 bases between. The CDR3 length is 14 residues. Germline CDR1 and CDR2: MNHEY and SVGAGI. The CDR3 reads CASSTLGGFQPQHF. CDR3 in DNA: TGTGCCAGCAGTACCTTAGGCGGGTTTCAGCCCCAGCATTTT.

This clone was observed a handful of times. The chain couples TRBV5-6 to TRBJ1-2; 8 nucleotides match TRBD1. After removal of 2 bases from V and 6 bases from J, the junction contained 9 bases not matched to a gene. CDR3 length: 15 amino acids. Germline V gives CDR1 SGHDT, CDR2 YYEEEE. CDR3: CASSFRGTGNHGYTF. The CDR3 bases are TGTGCCAGCAGCTTTCGAGGGACAGGCAACCATGGCTACACCTTC.

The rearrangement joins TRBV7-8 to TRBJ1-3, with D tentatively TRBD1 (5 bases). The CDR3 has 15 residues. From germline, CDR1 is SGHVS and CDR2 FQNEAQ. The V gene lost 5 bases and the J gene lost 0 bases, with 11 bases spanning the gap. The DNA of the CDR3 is TGTGCCAGCAGCCCGGGGGGGATCTCTGGAAACACCATATATTTT. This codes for CASSPGGISGNTIYF.

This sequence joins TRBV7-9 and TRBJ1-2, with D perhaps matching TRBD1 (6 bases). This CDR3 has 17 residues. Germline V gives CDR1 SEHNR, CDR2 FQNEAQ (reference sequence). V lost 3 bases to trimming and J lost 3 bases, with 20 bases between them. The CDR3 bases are TGTGCCAGCAGCTTGGATAACATCGGGACACCATACTATGGCTACACCTTC. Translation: CASSLDNIGTPYYGYTF.

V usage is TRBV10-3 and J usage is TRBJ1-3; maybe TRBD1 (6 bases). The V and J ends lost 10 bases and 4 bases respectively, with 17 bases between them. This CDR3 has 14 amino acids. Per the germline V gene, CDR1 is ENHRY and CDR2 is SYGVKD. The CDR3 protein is CATSPQGRGNTIYF. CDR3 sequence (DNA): TGTGCCACCTCTCCACAGGGACGGGGAAACACCATATATTTT.

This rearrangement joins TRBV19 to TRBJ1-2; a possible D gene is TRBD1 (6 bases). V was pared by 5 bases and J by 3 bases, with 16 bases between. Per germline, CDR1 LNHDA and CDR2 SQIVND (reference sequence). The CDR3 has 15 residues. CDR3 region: CASSRGPGQYYGYTF. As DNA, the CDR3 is TGTGCCAGTAGTCGGGGCCCCGGACAGTACTATGGCTACACCTTC.

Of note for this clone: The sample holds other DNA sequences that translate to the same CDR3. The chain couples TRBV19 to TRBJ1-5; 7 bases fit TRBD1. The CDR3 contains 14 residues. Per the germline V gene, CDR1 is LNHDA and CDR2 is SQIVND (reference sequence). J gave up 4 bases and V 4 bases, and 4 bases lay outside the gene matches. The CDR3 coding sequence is TGTGCCAGTAGTACGGGACAGCGAAATCAGCCCCAGCATTTT. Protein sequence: CASSTGQRNQPQHF.

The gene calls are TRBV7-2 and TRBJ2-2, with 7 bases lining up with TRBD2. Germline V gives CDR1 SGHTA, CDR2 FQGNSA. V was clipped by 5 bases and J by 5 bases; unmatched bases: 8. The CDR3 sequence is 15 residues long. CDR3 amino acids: CASSLERTRTGELFF. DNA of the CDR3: TGTGCCAGCAGCCTGGAAAGGACTAGGACCGGGGAGCTGTTTTTT.

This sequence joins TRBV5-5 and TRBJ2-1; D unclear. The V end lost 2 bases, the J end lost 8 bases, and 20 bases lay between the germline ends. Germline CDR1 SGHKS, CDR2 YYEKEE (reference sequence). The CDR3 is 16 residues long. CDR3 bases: TGTGCCAGCAGCTTTTCCACTACCCGAGGCGCCGATGAGCAGTTCTTC. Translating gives CASSFSTTRGADEQFF.

CDR3 DNA sequence: TGTGCCAGCAGGAGCGGGACACAAGTCAATGAGCAGTTCTTC. This codes for CASRSGTQVNEQFF. The rearrangement uses TRBV2 and TRBJ2-1, with D maybe TRBD2 (7 bases). Trimming removed 6 bases at V and 6 bases at J, with 15 bases between. The germline CDR1 and CDR2 sequences are SNHLY and FYNNEI. The CDR3 runs 14 residues.

As DNA, the CDR3 is TGTGCCAGCAGTGAGACAGGGTTTGGCACAGATACGCAGTATTTT. Translation: CASSETGFGTDTQYF. This chain links TRBV6-1 with TRBJ2-3; TRBD1 matches 7 bases. This CDR3 has 15 amino acids. The V gene end was trimmed by 3 bases and the J gene end by 1 base; junction bases not matched to a gene: 4. Germline CDR1 reads MNHNS; CDR2 reads SASEGT.

CDR3 nucleotides: TGTGCCACCAGTGATAAGACTAGCGGGGGCACAGATACGCAGTATTTT. It codes for CATSDKTSGGTDTQYF. V usage is TRBV24-1 and J usage is TRBJ2-3; 11 bases agree with TRBD2. The germline CDR1 and CDR2 sequences are KGHDR and SFDVKD. After removal of 3 bases from V and 1 base from J, the junction contained 2 bases not matched to a gene. This CDR3 comprises 16 residues.

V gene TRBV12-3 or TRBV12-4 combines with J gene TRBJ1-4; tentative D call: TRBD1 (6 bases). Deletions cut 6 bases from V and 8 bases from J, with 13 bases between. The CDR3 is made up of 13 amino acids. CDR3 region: CASREGVKEKLFF. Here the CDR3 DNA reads TGTGCCAGCAGAGAGGGGGTAAAGGAAAAACTGTTTTTT.

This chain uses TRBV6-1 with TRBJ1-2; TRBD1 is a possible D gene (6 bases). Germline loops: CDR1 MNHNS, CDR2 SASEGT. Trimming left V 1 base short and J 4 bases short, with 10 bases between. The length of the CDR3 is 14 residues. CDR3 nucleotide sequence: TGTGCCAGCAGTGAAGTCCAGGGGACCTATGGCTACACCTTC. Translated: CASSEVQGTYGYTF.